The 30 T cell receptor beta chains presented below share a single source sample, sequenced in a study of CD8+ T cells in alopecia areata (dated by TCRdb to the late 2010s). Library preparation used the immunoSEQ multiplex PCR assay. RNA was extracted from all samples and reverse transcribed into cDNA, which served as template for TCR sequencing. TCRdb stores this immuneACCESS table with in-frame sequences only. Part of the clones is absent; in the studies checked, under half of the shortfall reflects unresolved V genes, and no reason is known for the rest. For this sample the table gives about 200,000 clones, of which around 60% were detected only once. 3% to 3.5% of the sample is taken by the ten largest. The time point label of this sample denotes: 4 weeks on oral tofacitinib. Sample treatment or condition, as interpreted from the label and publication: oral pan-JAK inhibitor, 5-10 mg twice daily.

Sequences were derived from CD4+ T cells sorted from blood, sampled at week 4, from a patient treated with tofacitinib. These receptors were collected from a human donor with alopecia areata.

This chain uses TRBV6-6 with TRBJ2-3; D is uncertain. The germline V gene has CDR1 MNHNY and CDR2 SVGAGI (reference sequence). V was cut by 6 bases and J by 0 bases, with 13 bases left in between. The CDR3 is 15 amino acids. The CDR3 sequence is CASSRLQGSTDTQYF. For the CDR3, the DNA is TGTGCCAGCAGCCGACTTCAAGGGAGCACAGATACGCAGTATTTT.

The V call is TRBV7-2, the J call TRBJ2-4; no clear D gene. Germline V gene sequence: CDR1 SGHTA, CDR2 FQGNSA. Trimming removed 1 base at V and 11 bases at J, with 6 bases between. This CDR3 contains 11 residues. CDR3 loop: CASSLESLQYF. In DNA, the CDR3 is TGTGCCAGCAGCTTAGAATCCCTTCAGTACTTC.

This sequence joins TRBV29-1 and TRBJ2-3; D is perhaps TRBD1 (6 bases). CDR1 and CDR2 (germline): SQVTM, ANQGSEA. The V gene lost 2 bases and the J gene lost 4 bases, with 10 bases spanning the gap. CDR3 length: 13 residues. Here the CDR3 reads CSVEQGSADTQYF. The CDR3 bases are TGCAGCGTTGAACAGGGGTCAGCAGATACGCAGTATTTT.

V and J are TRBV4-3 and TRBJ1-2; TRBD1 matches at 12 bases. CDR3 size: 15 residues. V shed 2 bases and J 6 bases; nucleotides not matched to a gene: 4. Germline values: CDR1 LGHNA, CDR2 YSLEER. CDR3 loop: CASSQPGQGAHGYTF. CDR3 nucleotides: TGCGCCAGCAGCCAACCGGGACAGGGGGCGCATGGCTACACCTTC.

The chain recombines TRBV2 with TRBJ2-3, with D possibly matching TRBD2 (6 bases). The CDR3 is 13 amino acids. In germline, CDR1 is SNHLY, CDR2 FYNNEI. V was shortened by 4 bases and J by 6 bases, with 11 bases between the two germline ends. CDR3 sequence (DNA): TGTGCCAGCAGTGGGGGGGACTGGGATACGCAGTATTTT. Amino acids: CASSGGDWDTQYF.

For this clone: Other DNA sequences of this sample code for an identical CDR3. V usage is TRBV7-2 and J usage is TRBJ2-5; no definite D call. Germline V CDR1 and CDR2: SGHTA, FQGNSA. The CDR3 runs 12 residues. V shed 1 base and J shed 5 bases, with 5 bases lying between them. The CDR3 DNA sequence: TGTGCCAGCAGCTTAGTGGGCGAGACCCAGTACTTC. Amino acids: CASSLVGETQYF.

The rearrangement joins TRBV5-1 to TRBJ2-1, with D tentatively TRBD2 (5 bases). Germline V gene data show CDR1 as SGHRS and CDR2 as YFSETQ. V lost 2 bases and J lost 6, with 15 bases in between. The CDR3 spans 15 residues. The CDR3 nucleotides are TGCGCCAGCAGCTTTGAGGGTGAAAGGGCCAATGAGCAGTTCTTC. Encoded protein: CASSFEGERANEQFF.

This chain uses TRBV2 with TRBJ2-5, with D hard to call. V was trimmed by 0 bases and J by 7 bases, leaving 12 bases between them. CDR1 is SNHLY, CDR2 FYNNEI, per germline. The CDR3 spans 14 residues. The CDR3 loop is CASSEATGSGTQYF. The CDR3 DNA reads TGTGCCAGCAGTGAAGCGACCGGCTCGGGGACCCAGTACTTC.

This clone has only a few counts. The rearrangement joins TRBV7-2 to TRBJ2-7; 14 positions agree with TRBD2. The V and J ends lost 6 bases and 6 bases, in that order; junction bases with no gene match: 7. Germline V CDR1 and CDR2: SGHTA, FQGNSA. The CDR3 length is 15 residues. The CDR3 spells CASRKSGTSGGEQYF. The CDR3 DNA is TGTGCCAGCAGAAAATCCGGGACTAGCGGGGGCGAGCAGTACTTC.

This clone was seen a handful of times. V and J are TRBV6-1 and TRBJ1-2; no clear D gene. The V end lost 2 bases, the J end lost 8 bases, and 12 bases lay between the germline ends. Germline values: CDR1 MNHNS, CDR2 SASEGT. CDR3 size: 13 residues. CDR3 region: CASSEQGPWGYTF. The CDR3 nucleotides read TGTGCCAGCAGTGAACAAGGTCCCTGGGGCTACACCTTC.

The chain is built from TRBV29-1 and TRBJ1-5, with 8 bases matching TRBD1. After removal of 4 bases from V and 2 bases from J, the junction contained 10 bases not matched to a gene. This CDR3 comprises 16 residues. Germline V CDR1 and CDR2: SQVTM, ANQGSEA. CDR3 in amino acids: CSVVFLRGPGNQPQHF. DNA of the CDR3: TGCAGCGTTGTTTTCCTCAGGGGGCCGGGCAATCAGCCCCAGCATTTT.

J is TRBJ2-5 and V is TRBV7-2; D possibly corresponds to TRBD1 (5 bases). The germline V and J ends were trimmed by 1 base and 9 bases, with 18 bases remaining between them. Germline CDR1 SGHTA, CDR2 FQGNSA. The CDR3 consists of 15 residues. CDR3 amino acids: CASSLVPGQGLAQYF. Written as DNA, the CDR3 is TGTGCCAGCAGCTTAGTGCCGGGTCAGGGCTTGGCCCAGTACTTC.

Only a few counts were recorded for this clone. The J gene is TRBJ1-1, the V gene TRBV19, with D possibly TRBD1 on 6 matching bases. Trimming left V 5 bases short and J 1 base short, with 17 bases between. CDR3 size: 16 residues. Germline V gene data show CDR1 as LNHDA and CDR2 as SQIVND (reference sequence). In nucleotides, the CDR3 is TGTGCCAGTAGTTTCAGCATAGGGGGGAGGAACACTGAAGCTTTCTTT. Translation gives CASSFSIGGRNTEAFF.

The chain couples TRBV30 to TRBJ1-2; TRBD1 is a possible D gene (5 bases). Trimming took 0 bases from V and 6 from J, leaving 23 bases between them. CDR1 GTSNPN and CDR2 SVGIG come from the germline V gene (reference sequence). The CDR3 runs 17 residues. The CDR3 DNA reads TGTGCCTGGAGTGTACTGGAATGGGCAGGGAAGGCGGATGGCTACACCTTC. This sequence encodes CAWSVLEWAGKADGYTF.

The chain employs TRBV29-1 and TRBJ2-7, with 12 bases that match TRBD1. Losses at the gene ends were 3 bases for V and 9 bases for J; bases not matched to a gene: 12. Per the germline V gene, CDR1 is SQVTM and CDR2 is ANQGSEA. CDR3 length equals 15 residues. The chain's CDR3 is CSVDAGQGAGTGQYF. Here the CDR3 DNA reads TGCAGCGTTGATGCGGGACAGGGGGCCGGCACGGGGCAGTACTTC.

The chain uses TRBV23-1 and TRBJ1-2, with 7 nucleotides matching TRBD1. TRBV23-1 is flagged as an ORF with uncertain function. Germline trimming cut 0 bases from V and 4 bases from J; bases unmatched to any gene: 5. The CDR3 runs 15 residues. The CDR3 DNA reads TGCGCCAGCAGTCAATCTTCGGGACAGATCTATGGCTACACCTTC. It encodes CASSQSSGQIYGYTF.

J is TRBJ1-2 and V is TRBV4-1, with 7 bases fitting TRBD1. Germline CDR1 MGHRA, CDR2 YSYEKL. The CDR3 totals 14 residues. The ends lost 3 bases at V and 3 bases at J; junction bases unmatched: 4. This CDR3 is CASSQDGTDYGYTF. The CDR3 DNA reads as TGCGCCAGCAGCCAGGATGGGACAGACTATGGCTACACCTTC.

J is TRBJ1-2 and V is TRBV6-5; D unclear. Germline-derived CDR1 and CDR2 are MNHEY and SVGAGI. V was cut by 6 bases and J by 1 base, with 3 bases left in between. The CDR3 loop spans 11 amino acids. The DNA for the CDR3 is TGTGCCAGCAGGGGTAACTATGGCTACACCTTC. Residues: CASRGNYGYTF.

The CDR3 DNA follows: TGTGCCGGCCAGAGCCGGGGGGGCTCCTATGGCTACACCTTC. Protein product: CAGQSRGGSYGYTF. The chain combines TRBV5-4 with TRBJ1-2, with a weak D call TRBD1 (6 bases). V dropped 10 bases and J dropped 4 bases, with 20 bases sitting between them. CDR1 is SGHNT and CDR2 is YYREEE in the germline V gene (reference sequence). The length of the CDR3 is 14 residues. Full variable domain (remainder filled in from reference TRBV5-4 and TRBJ1-2): ETGVTQSPTHLIKTRGQQVTLRCSSQSGHNTVSWYQQALGQGPQFIFQYYREEENGRGNFPPRFSGLQFPNYSSELNVNALELDDSALYLCAGQSRGGSYGYTFGSGTRLTVV.

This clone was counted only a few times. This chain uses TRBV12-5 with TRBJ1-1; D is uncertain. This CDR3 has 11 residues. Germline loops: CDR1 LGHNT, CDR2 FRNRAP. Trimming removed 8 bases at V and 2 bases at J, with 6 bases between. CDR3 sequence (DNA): TGTGCTAGTCGGGCCAACACTGAAGCTTTCTTT. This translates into CASRANTEAFF.

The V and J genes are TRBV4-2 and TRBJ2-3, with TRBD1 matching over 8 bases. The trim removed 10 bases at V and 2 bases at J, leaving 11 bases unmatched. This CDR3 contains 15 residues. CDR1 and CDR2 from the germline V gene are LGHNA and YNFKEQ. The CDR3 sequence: CAIKEQGAPTDTQYF. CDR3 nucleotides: TGTGCCATCAAGGAGCAGGGGGCCCCCACAGATACGCAGTATTTT.

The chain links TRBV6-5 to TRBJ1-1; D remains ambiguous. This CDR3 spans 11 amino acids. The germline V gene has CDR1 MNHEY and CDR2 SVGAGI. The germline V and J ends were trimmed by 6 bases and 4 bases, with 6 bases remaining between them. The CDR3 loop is CASSRSTEAFF. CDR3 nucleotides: TGTGCCAGCAGCCGGAGCACTGAAGCTTTCTTT.

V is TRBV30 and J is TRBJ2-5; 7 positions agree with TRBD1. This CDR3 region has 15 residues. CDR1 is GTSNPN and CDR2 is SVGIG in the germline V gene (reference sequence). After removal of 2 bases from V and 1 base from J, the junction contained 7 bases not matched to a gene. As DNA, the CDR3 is TGTGCCTGGAGTCCCCCGGGGACAGCCCAAGAGACCCAGTACTTC. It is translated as CAWSPPGTAQETQYF.

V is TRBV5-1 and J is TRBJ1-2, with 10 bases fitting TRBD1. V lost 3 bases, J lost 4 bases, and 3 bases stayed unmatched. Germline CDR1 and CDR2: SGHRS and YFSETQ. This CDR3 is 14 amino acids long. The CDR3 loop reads CASSYGTGVYGYTF. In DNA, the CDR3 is TGCGCCAGCAGCTACGGGACAGGGGTCTATGGCTACACCTTC.

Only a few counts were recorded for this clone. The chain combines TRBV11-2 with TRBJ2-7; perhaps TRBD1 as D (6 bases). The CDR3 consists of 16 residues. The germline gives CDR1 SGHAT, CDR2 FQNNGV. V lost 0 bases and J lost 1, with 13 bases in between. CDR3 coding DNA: TGTGCCAGCAGCTTAGATGGGGGCGCGAATTCCTACGAGCAGTACTTC. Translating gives CASSLDGGANSYEQYF.

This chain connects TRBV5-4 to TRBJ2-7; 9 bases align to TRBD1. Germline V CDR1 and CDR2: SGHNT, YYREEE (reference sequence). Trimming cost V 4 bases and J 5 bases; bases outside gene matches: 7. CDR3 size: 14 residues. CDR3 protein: CASSRGQGKNEQYF. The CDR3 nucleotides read TGTGCCAGCAGCCGCGGACAGGGGAAAAACGAGCAGTACTTC. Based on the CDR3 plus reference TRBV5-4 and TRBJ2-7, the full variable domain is ETGVTQSPTHLIKTRGQQVTLRCSSQSGHNTVSWYQQALGQGPQFIFQYYREEENGRGNFPPRFSGLQFPNYSSELNVNALELDDSALYLCASSRGQGKNEQYFGPGTRLTVT.

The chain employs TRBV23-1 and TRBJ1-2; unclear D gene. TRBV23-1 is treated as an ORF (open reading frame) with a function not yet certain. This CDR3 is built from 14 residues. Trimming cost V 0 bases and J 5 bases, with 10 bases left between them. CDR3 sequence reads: CASSQSHQIYGYTF. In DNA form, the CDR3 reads TGCGCCAGCAGTCAATCCCACCAAATTTATGGCTACACCTTC.

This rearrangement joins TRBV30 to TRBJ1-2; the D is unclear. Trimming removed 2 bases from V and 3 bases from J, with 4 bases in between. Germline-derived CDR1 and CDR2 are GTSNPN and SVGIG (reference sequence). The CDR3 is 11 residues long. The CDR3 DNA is TGTGCCTGGAGTCAGGACTATGGCTACACCTTC. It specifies CAWSQDYGYTF.

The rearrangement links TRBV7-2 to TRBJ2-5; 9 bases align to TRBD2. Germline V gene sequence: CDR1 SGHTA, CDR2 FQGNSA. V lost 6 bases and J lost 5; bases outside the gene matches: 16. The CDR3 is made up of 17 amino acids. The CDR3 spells CASRQAPAGGLLETQYF. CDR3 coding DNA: TGTGCCAGCAGACAAGCGCCAGCGGGGGGTCTATTGGAGACCCAGTACTTC. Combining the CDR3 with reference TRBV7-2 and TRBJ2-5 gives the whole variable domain GAGVSQSPSNKVTEKGKDVELRCDPISGHTALYWYRQSLGQGLEFLIYFQGNSAPDKSGLPSDRFSAERTGGSVSTLTIQRTQQEDSAVYLCASRQAPAGGLLETQYFGPGTRLLVL.

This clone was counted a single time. In DNA, the CDR3 is TGTGCCAGCAGCGGCCGAGGAAGGAGAGACGAGCAGTACTTC. Its protein product is CASSGRGRRDEQYF. The V and J genes are TRBV11-2 and TRBJ2-7, with D unclear. Germline V lookup: CDR1 SGHAT, CDR2 FQNNGV. V lost 5 bases to trimming and J lost 5 bases, with 16 bases between them. The CDR3 runs to 14 residues.